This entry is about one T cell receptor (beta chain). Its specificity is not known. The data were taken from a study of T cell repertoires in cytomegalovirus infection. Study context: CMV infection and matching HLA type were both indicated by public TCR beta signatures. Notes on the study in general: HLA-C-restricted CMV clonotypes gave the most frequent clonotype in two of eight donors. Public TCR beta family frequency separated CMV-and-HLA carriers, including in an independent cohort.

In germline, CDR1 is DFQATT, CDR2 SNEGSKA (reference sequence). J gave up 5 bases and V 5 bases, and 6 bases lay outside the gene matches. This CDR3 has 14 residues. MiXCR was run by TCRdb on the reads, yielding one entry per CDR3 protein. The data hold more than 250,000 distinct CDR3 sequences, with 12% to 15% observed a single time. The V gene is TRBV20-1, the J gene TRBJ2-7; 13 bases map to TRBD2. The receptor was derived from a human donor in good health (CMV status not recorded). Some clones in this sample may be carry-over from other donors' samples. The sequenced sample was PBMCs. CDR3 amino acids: CSAPGLAGSDEQYF. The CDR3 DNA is TGCAGTGCTCCGGGACTAGCGGGATCCGACGAGCAGTACTTC.